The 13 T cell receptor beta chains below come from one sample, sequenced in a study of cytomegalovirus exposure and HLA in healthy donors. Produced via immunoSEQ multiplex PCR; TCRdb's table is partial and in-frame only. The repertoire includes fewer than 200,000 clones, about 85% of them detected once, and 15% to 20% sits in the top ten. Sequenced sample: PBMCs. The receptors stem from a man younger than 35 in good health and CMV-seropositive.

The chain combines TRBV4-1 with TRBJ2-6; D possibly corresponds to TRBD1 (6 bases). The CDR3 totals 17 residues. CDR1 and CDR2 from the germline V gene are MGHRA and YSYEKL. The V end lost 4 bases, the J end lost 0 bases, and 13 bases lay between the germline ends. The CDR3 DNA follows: TGCGCCAGCAGCCCCTCCTCGGACAGCTCTGGGGCCAACGTCCTGACTTTC. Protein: CASSPSSDSSGANVLTF.

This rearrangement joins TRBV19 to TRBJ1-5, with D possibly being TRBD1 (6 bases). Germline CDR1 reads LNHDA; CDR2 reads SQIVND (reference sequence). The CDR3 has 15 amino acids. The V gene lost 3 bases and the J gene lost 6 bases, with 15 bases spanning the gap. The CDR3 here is CASSIDEGRGQPQHF. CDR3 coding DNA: TGTGCCAGTAGTATTGATGAGGGCAGGGGTCAGCCCCAGCATTTT.

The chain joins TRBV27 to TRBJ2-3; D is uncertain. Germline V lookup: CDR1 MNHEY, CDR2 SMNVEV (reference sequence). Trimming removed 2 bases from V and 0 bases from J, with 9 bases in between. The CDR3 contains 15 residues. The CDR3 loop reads CASSLTDSSTDTQYF. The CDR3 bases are TGTGCCAGCAGTTTAACAGATTCTAGCACAGATACGCAGTATTTT.

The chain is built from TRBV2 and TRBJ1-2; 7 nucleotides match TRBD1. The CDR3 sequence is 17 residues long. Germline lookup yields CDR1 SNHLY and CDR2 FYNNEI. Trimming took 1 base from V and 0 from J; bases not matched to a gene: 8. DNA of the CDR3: TGTGCCAGCAGTGAAGAGTTTGGGACAGATTCTAACTATGGCTACACCTTC. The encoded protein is CASSEEFGTDSNYGYTF.

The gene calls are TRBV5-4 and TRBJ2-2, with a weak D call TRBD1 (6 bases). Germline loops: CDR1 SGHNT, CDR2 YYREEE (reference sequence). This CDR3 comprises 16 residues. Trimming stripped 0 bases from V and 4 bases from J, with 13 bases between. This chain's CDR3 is CASSLGAVGGTGELFF. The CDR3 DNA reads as TGTGCCAGCAGCTTGGGCGCGGTAGGGGGCACCGGGGAGCTGTTTTTT.

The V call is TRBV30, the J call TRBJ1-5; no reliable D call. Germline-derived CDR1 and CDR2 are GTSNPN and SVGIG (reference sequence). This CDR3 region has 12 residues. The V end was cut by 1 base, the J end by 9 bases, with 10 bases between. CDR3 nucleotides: TGTGCCTGGAGTGAAGGTCGAGGGCCCCAGCATTTT. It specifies CAWSEGRGPQHF.

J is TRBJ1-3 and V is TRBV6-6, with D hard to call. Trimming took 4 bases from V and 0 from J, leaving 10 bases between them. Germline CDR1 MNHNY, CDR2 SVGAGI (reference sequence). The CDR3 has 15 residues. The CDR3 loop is CASSSPTNSGNTIYF. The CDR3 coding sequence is TGTGCCAGCAGTTCTCCGACTAACTCTGGAAACACCATATATTTT.

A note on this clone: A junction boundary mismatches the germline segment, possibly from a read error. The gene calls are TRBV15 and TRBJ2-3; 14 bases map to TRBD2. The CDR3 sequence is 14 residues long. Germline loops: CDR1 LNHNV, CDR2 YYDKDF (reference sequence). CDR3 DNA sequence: TGTGCCACCAGCAGGGGGGGGACTAGCGGGGGATCCTTCTTT. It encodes CATSRGGTSGGSFF.

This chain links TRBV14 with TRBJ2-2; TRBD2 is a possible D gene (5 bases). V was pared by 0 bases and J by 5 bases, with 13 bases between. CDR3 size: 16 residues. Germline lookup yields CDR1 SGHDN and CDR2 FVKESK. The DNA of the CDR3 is TGTGCCAGCAGCCAAGATCTGGGAGTCGATACCGGGGAGCTGTTTTTT. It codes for CASSQDLGVDTGELFF.

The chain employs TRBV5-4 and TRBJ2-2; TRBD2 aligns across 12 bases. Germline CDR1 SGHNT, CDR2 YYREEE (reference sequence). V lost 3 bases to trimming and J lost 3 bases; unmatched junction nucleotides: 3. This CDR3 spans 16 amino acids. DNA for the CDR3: TGTGCCAGCAGCTCAGGACTAGCGGGGTACACCGGGGAGCTGTTTTTT. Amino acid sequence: CASSSGLAGYTGELFF. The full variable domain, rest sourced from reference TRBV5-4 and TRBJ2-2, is ETGVTQSPTHLIKTRGQQVTLRCSSQSGHNTVSWYQQALGQGPQFIFQYYREEENGRGNFPPRFSGLQFPNYSSELNVNALELDDSALYLCASSSGLAGYTGELFFGEGSRLTVL.

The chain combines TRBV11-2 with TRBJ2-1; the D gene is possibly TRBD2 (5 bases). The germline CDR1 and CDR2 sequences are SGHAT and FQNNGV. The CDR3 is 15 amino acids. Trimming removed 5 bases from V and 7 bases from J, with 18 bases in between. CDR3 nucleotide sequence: TGTGCCAGCAGCACTAGGCGGCTAGAAGCTAATGAGCAGTTCTTC. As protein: CASSTRRLEANEQFF.

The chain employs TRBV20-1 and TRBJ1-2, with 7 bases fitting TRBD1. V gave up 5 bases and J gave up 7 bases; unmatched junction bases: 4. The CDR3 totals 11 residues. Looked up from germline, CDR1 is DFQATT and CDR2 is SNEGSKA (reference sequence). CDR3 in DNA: TGCAGTGCTGGGACAGTCTTTGGCTACACCTTC. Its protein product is CSAGTVFGYTF.

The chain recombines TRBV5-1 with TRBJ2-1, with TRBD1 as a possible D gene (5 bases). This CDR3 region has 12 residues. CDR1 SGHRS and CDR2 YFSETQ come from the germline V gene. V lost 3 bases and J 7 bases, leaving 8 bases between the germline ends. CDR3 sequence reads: CASSSGWNEQFF. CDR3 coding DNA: TGCGCCAGCAGCTCAGGGTGGAATGAGCAGTTCTTC.